This entry lists 10 T cell receptor beta chains sequenced from one sample in a study of T-cell memory formation after mild COVID-19. In TCRdb, the 5' RACE reads were re-called with MiXCR into one record per CDR3 protein. The sample has about 130,000 distinct CDR3 sequences; around 6.3% are singletons. The material sequenced was PBMCs or a T cell subset sorted from them (not recorded which). These receptors all come from an adult woman who had mild COVID-19 (a few samples of this study predate the infection). Cell type and time point are not known.

This clonotype was seen more than once but under ten times. The genes are TRBV20-1 and TRBJ2-1; tentative D call: TRBD2 (6 bases). The CDR3 consists of 15 residues. The V end was cut by 1 base, the J end by 0 bases, with 10 bases between. From germline, CDR1 is DFQATT and CDR2 SNEGSKA (reference sequence). The DNA of the CDR3 is TGCAGTGCTAGAGGGAGGGTACGCTCCTACAATGAGCAGTTCTTC. As protein: CSARGRVRSYNEQFF.

This chain uses TRBV24-1 with TRBJ2-1; 8 bases are a match to TRBD1. The CDR3 runs to 17 residues. V lost 3 bases to trimming and J lost 1 base; unmatched junction nucleotides: 7. From germline, CDR1 is KGHDR and CDR2 SFDVKD. This CDR3 is CATSDPGQGRSYNEQFF. CDR3 sequence (DNA): TGTGCCACCAGTGATCCCGGACAGGGCCGATCCTACAATGAGCAGTTCTTC.

The chain is built from TRBV6-5 and TRBJ2-1; 11 nucleotides line up with TRBD2. The V gene's germline CDR1 is MNHEY and CDR2 SVGAGI. The CDR3 runs 16 residues. The trim removed 0 bases at V and 4 bases at J, leaving 2 bases unmatched. CDR3 sequence reads: CASSYSTSGIYNEQFF. Written as DNA, the CDR3 is TGTGCCAGCAGTTACTCGACTAGCGGGATATACAATGAGCAGTTCTTC.

This clonotype showed up many times. The chain recombines TRBV5-1 with TRBJ2-1, with 7 positions matching TRBD1. Germline lookup yields CDR1 SGHRS and CDR2 YFSETQ. The CDR3 length is 15 residues. V lost 4 bases, J lost 7 bases, and 11 bases stayed unmatched. The CDR3 DNA reads as TGCGCCAGCAGCCCTTCCGGGACAGCCGCTAATGAGCAGTTCTTC. Translating it yields CASSPSGTAANEQFF.

This clonotype was seen ten or more times. The chain's CDR3 is CASSSPGQGAWEQYF. In DNA form, the CDR3 reads TGTGCCAGCAGTTCCCCGGGACAGGGGGCTTGGGAGCAGTACTTC. The chain links TRBV27 to TRBJ2-7; TRBD1 agrees at 12 bases. CDR1 MNHEY and CDR2 SMNVEV come from the germline V gene (reference sequence). Trimming cost V 4 bases and J 7 bases; bases outside gene matches: 8. This CDR3 is built from 15 residues.

This clonotype has just a few counts. The gene calls are TRBV30 and TRBJ1-5, with D possibly being TRBD1 (5 bases). The V end was cut by 1 base, the J end by 4 bases, with 11 bases between. The CDR3 spans 14 residues. Germline-derived CDR1 and CDR2 are GTSNPN and SVGIG (reference sequence). This chain's CDR3 is CAWSGLTVNQPQHF. Written as DNA, the CDR3 is TGTGCCTGGAGTGGTTTGACAGTAAATCAGCCCCAGCATTTT.

The chain recombines TRBV3-1 with TRBJ2-4; no clear D. The CDR3 is 15 residues long. Looked up from germline, CDR1 is LGHDT and CDR2 is YNNKEL (reference sequence). Trimming removed 0 bases from V and 7 bases from J, with 13 bases in between. The CDR3 sequence: CASSQEWATPNIQYF. In DNA, the CDR3 is TGTGCCAGCAGCCAAGAATGGGCAACACCTAACATTCAGTACTTC. Full variable domain (outside the CDR3, taken from reference TRBV3-1 and TRBJ2-4): DTAVSQTPKYLVTQMGNDKSIKCEQNLGHDTMYWYKQDSKKFLKIMFSYNNKELIINETVPNRFSPKSPDKAHLNLHINSLELGDSAVYFCASSQEWATPNIQYFGAGTRLSVL.

The chain employs TRBV7-9 and TRBJ1-1; D is possibly TRBD1 (5 bases). Germline assignment: CDR1 SEHNR and CDR2 FQNEAQ (reference sequence). With 7 bases removed from V and 2 bases from J, the gap between germline ends came to 14 bases. The CDR3 runs 14 residues. CDR3 bases: TGTGCCAGCACCCCGGGACGGGAAAACACTGAAGCTTTCTTT. Protein sequence: CASTPGRENTEAFF.

For this clonotype: One end of the junction does not line up with germline, which may come from a read error. The chain employs TRBV20-1 and TRBJ2-5, with 11 positions matching TRBD2. The CDR3 is made up of 15 amino acids. Germline lookup yields CDR1 DFQATT and CDR2 SNEGSKA (reference sequence). CDR3 in DNA: TGCAGTGATAGAGCCCCTAGCGGGGGGACGGAGACCCAGTACTTC. Protein product: CSDRAPSGGTETQYF.

This rearrangement joins TRBV5-1 to TRBJ2-1; D remains unclear. The ends were cut back, 0 bases at V and 5 bases at J, with 9 bases in the middle. In germline, CDR1 is SGHRS, CDR2 YFSETQ. CDR3 size: 14 residues. The CDR3 here is CASSLVQANNEQFF. The CDR3 DNA reads TGCGCCAGCAGCTTGGTCCAGGCGAACAATGAGCAGTTCTTC.